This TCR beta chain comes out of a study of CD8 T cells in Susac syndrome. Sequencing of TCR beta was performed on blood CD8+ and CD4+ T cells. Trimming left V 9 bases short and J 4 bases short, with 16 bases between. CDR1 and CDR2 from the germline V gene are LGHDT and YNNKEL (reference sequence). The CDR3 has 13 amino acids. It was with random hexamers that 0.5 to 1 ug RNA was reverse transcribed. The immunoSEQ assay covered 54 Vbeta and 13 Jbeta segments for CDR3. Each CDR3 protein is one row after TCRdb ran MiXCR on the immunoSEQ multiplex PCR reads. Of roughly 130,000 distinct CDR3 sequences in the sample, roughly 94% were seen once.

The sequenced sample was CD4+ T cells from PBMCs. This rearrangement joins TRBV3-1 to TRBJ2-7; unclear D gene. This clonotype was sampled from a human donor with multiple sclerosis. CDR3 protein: CASRAASGYEQYF. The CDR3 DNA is TGTGCCAGTAGGGCCGCTAGTGGTTACGAGCAGTACTTC.